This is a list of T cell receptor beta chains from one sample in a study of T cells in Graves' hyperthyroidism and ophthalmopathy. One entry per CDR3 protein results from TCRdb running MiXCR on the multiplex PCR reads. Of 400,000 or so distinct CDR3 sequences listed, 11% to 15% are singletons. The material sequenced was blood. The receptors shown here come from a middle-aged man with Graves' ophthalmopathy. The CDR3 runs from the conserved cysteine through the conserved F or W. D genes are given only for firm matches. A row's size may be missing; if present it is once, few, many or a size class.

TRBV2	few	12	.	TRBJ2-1	TGTGCCAGCAGCCCTGGGAAGCGAGAGCAGTTCTTC	CASSPGKREQFF
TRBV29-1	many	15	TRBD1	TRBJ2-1	TGCAGCGTTGCTGGAGGACAGGGCCTTCGCCATGAGCAGTTCTTC	CSVAGGQGLRHEQFF
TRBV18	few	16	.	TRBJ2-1	TGTGCCAGCTCAGGGGATCCGGGGAGCGCCTACAATGAGCAGTTCTTC	CASSGDPGSAYNEQFF
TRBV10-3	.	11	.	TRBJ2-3	TGTGCCATCGGCCGAGAGGATACGCAGTATTTT	CAIGREDTQYF
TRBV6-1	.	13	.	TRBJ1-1	TGTGCCAGCATAGGGCAATCGGGGCCTGAAGCTTTCTTT	CASIGQSGPEAFF
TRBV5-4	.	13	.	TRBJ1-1	TGTGCCAGCAGCCACAGGACAGAGGCTGAAGCTTTCTTT	CASSHRTEAEAFF
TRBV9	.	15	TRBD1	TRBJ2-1	TGTGCCAGCAGCGTCGCGGGACAGGGTTATACTGAGCAGTTCTTC	CASSVAGQGYTEQFF
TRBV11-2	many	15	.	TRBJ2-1	TGTGCCAGCAGCTTATACGATGCATTTCTGGATGAGCAGTTCTTC	CASSLYDAFLDEQFF
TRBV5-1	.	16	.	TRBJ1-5	TGCGCCAGCAGCCAGGGATCGACGGTCTCCAATCAGCCCCAGCATTTT	CASSQGSTVSNQPQHF
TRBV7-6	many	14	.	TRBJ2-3	TGTGCCAGCAGCTTAGCTGGGCCAAGGGATACGCAGTATTTT	CASSLAGPRDTQYF
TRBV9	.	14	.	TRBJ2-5	TGTGCCAGCAGCGTTGGAAACATCCAAGAGACCCAGTACTTC	CASSVGNIQETQYF
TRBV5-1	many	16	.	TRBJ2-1	TGCGCCAGCAGCGATAATCCTACGGTAACCTACAATGAGCAGTTCTTC	CASSDNPTVTYNEQFF
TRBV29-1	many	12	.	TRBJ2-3	TGCAGCGTAACGGGGATTGGCGGGACGCAGTATTTT	CSVTGIGGTQYF
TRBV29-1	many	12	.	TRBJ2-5	TGCAGCGTTGAACTCGCATGGGAGACCCAGTACTTC	CSVELAWETQYF
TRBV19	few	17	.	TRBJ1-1	TGTGCCAGTAGTATAGATTATTGGACGCGACGCAACACTGAAGCTTTCTTT	CASSIDYWTRRNTEAFF
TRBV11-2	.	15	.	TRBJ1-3	TGTGCCAGCAGCATGGGACGTGGAAAGGGAAACACCATATATTTT	CASSMGRGKGNTIYF
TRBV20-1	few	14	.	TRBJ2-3	TGCAGTGCTAGGGGCAGCCCTTCCGCAGATACGCAGTATTTT	CSARGSPSADTQYF
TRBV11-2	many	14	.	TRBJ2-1	TGTGCCAGCAGCTACGAGATATCCTACAATGAGCAGTTCTTC	CASSYEISYNEQFF
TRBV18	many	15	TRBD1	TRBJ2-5	TGTGCCAGCTCACCAGGACAGGGGGCTGTTGAGACCCAGTACTTC	CASSPGQGAVETQYF
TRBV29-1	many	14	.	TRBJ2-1	TGCAGCGTTGAAGAGGGAGGGGGCATCAATGAGCAGTTCTTC	CSVEEGGGINEQFF
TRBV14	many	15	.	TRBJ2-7	TGTGCCAGCAGCCAGGAGACCCTGGGGGTAGGCGAGCAGTACTTC	CASSQETLGVGEQYF
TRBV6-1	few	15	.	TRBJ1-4	TGTGCCAGCAGTGAAGATGGGGGACCTAATGAAAAACTGTTTTTT	CASSEDGGPNEKLFF
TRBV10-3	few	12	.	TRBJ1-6	TGTGCCATCAGTGCGGGGGATTCACCCCTCCACTTT	CAISAGDSPLHF
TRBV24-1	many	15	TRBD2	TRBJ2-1	TGTGCCACCACCTCGGGAGGGAGCTCCTACAATGAGCAGTTCTTC	CATTSGGSSYNEQFF
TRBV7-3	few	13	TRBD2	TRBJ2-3	TGTGCCACCGGGACTAGCGGCACAGATACGCAGTATTTT	CATGTSGTDTQYF
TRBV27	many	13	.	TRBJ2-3	TGTGCCAGCATTCCAGGCAACACAGATACGCAGTATTTT	CASIPGNTDTQYF
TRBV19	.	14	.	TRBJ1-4	TGTGCCAGTAGTATTGTAGTAGGTGGTGAAAAACTGTTTTTT	CASSIVVGGEKLFF
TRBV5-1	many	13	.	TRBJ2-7	TGCGCCAGCAGCTTATGGGGGTCCGACGAGCAGTACTTC	CASSLWGSDEQYF
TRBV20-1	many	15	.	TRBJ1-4	TGCAGTGCTAGAGGGCGTGGTCTAGGCAATGAAAAACTGTTTTTT	CSARGRGLGNEKLFF
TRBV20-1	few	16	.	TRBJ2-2	TGCAGTGCTAGACCCCCAGGGGTTAGGAACACCGGGGAGCTGTTTTTT	CSARPPGVRNTGELFF
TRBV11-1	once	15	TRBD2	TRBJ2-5	TGTGCCAGCAGCTTATCTAGCGGGAACCAAGAGACCCAGTACTTC	CASSLSSGNQETQYF
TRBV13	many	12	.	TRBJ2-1	TGTGCCAGCAGCTTAGGAAGGGGGGAGCAGTTCTTC	CASSLGRGEQFF
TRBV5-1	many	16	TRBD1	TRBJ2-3	TGCGCCAGCAGAGCTACCGGGACAGTTAGCACAGATACGCAGTATTTT	CASRATGTVSTDTQYF
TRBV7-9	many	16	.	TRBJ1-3	TGTGCCAGCAGCTTCCACGGGCGGGGGCTCGGAAACACCATATATTTT	CASSFHGRGLGNTIYF
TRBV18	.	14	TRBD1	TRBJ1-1	TGTGCCAGCAGTCAACGGGGACAGGGCTTTGACGCTTTCTTT	CASSQRGQGFDAFF
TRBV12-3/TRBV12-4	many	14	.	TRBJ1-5	TGTGCCAGCAGTTTAGGGCAGCACTTGAGGCCCCAGCATTTT	CASSLGQHLRPQHF
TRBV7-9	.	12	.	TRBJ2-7	TGTGCCAGCCATACAGATTCCTACGAGCAGTACTTC	CASHTDSYEQYF
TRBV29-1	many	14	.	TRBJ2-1	TGCAGCGGTGAGACTAGAATCAGCTACAATGAGCAGTTCTTC	CSGETRISYNEQFF
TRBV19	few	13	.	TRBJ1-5	TGTGCCAGTAGTATGGGCAGCAATCAGCCCCAGCATTTT	CASSMGSNQPQHF
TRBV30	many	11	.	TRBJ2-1	TGTGCCTGGAGGGGGGGACATCTACAGTTCTTC	CAWRGGHLQFF
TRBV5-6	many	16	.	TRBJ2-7	TGTGCCAGCAGCTTGGTGGATGGCGGGTACCCCTACGAGCAGTACTTC	CASSLVDGGYPYEQYF
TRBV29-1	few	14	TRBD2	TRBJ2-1	TGCAGCGCTCCGTTAGCGGGAGTGCTAAATGAGCAGTTCTTC	CSAPLAGVLNEQFF
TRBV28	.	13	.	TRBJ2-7	TGTGCCAGCAGCGCAGGGGGGATAGGCGAGCAGTACTTC	CASSAGGIGEQYF
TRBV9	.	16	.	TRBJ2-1	TGTGCCAGCAGGAGGACTAAAGGAAGTTCCTACAATGAGCAGTTCTTC	CASRRTKGSSYNEQFF
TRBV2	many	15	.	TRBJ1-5	TGTGCCAGCAGTGAAGACAGGGTAGGCAATCAGCCCCAGCATTTT	CASSEDRVGNQPQHF
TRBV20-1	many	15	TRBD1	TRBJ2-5	TGCAGTGCTAGACCGACAGGGCTCACGGGAGAGACCCAGTACTTC	CSARPTGLTGETQYF
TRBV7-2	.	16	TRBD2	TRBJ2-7	TGTGCCAGCAGCTTAGGACCGACTAGCGGTATCCCCGAGCAGTACTTC	CASSLGPTSGIPEQYF
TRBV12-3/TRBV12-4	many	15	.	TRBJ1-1	TGTGCCAGCAGTCCTCACCGAGGCAGGAGACTTGAAGCTTTCTTT	CASSPHRGRRLEAFF
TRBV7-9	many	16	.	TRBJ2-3	TGTGCCAGCAGCTCCCTCGGAACCGAGGGCACAGATACGCAGTATTTT	CASSSLGTEGTDTQYF
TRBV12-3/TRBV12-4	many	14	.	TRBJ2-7	TGTGCCAGCAGTTTTCTCGGGAGTCCCTACGAGCAGTACTTC	CASSFLGSPYEQYF
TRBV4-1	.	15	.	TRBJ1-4	TGCGCCAGCAGCCAAGGGGCTCCGCCCGGGGAAAAACTGTTTTTT	CASSQGAPPGEKLFF